One and the same sample provided the 14 T cell receptor beta chains below, sequenced in a study of T cell clonality in common variable immunodeficiency. Findings and limits, study-wide: Fewer deletions and N-nucleotide insertions were reportedly seen in common variable immunodeficiency TCR beta sequences.

Clones were read by immunoSEQ multiplex PCR, and TCRdb kept only the in-frame ones, dropping some. The sample was found to contain several thousand clones, and every one recurs. These TCRs' antigens remain unknown. The specimen sequenced was peripheral blood mononuclear cells. These TCRs come from a human donor with common variable immunodeficiency.

By sample share, this clone is medium-sized. The read is 3 residues too short to cover the CDR3 end, so that end is filled in from the germline J gene. The chain uses TRBV14 and TRBJ2-1; 11 bases align to TRBD2. The CDR3 has 19 residues. Germline V gene lookup returns CDR1 SGHDN and CDR2 FVKESK. V lost 0 bases, J lost 4 bases, and 11 bases stayed unmatched. The CDR3 here is CASSQDQGSSGRTYNEQFF. The sequenced part of the CDR3 DNA is TGTGCCAGCAGCCAAGATCAGGGTTCTAGCGGGAGGACGTACAATGAG.

This clone was seen at least ten times. This CDR3 reads CASSLRWGDQPQHF. CDR3 DNA, as far as it was read: TGTGCCAGCAGTCTACGATGGGGCGATCAGCCC. The genes are TRBV6-2 or TRBV6-3 and TRBJ1-5; perhaps TRBD1 as D (5 bases). The CDR3 end lies 3 residues beyond the end of the read and is filled in from the germline J gene. The CDR3 is 14 residues long. Trimming took 5 bases from V and 5 from J, leaving 13 bases between them. CDR1 and CDR2 (germline): MNHEY, SVGEGT.

This clone was seen ten or more times. The read terminates 3 residues ahead of where the CDR3 ends, so the germline J gene completes it. The rearrangement joins TRBV7-8 to TRBJ1-4, with D possibly TRBD1 on 6 matching bases. Germline V gives CDR1 SGHVS, CDR2 FQNEAQ. Trimming cost V 8 bases and J 3 bases, with 13 bases left between them. The CDR3 spans 14 residues. Here the CDR3 reads CASGVGAANEKLFF. The part of the CDR3 DNA that was read is TGTGCCAGCGGTGTGGGGGCAGCTAATGAAAAA.

This clone was detected ten times or more. The CDR3 end lies 3 residues beyond the end of the read and is filled in from the germline J gene. The chain employs TRBV18 and TRBJ2-3; 13 bases line up with TRBD2. From germline, CDR1 is KGHSH and CDR2 LQKENI. There are 16 residues in the CDR3. V lost 0 bases and J lost 3; bases outside the gene matches: 0. The CDR3 region is CASSPPGLAGTDTQYF. The part of the CDR3 DNA that was read is TGTGCCAGCTCACCACCGGGACTAGCGGGAACAGATACG.

Sample share makes this clone medium-sized. Read sequence stops 3 residues before the CDR3 end, and the germline J gene provides the missing end. The rearrangement joins TRBV5-1 to TRBJ2-3, with 7 bases that match TRBD2. The CDR3 contains 14 residues. CDR1 SGHRS and CDR2 YFSETQ come from the germline V gene. V lost 4 bases to trimming and J lost 6 bases; unmatched junction nucleotides: 8. The CDR3 sequence is CASSGGLEGDTQYF. The part of the CDR3 DNA that was read is TGCGCCAGCAGCGGCGGACTAGAGGGGGATACG. The whole variable domain, remainder taken from reference TRBV5-1 and TRBJ2-3, is KAGVTQTPRYLIKTRGQQVTLSCSPISGHRSVSWYQQTPGQGLQFLFEYFSETQRNKGNFPGRFSGRQFSNSRSEMNVSTLELGDSALYLCASSGGLEGDTQYFGPGTRLTVL.

There are many counts of this clone. Read coverage stops 3 residues before the CDR3 terminus; the germline J gene supplies the remainder. J is TRBJ2-3 and V is TRBV19; D is unclear. The CDR3 loop spans 13 amino acids. Germline V CDR1 and CDR2: LNHDA, SQIVND (reference sequence). The V end lost 7 bases, the J end lost 2 bases, and 10 bases lay between the germline ends. The CDR3 here is CASNTQFTDTQYF. CDR3 DNA (partial): TGTGCCAGTAACACACAGTTCACAGATACG.

This clone was observed many times. Read sequence stops 3 residues before the CDR3 end, and the germline J gene provides the missing end. The chain recombines TRBV2 with TRBJ1-6; TRBD1 matches at 8 bases. Looked up from germline, CDR1 is SNHLY and CDR2 is FYNNEI. The junction had 7 bases not matched to a gene; V was cut back by 6 bases and J by 0 bases. The CDR3 is made up of 17 amino acids. The sequenced CDR3 bases are TGTGCCAGCAGGGTCGGGACAGGAGGCTCCTATAATTCACCC. Protein product: CASRVGTGGSYNSP. The whole CDR3 sequence is CASRVGTGGSYNSPLHF. Full variable domain (missing parts from reference TRBV2 and TRBJ1-6): EPEVTQTPSHQVTQMGQEVILRCVPISNHLYFYWYRQILGQKVEFLVSFYNNEISEKSEIFDDQFSVERPDGSNFTLKIRSTKLEDSAMYFCASRVGTGGSYNSPLHFGNGTRLTVT.

This clone was seen repeatedly, ten times or more. Coverage ceases 3 residues before the CDR3 finishes, and the germline J gene fills in the end. J is TRBJ2-1 and V is TRBV28; 8 nucleotides align to TRBD1. V shed 6 bases and J 7 bases; nucleotides not matched to a gene: 17. The CDR3 is 17 residues long. Germline V CDR1 and CDR2: MDHEN, SYDVKM. The DNA read from the CDR3 is TGTGCCAGCAGGACGCGGGAAGGACAGGGACGCAATAATGAG. It specifies CASRTREGQGRNNE. The entire CDR3 protein reads CASRTREGQGRNNEQFF.

This clone showed up just a few times. The read falls 3 residues short of the CDR3 end, and the missing part is taken from the germline J gene. V gene TRBV2 combines with J gene TRBJ2-7; D ambiguous. Between the trimmed V and J ends, which lost 8 bases and 3 bases, there was a span of 14 bases. Germline values: CDR1 SNHLY, CDR2 FYNNEI. This CDR3 comprises 13 residues. The DNA read from the CDR3 is TGTGCCAGCCGCAAACTATCGGTCTACGAG. This gives the protein CASRKLSVYE. The CDR3, in full, reads CASRKLSVYEQYF.

The sample holds many counts of this clone. The read terminates 3 residues ahead of where the CDR3 ends, so the germline J gene completes it. The chain combines TRBV27 with TRBJ2-1; perhaps TRBD2 as D (5 bases). Germline-derived CDR1 and CDR2 are MNHEY and SMNVEV (reference sequence). V was trimmed by 10 bases and J by 4 bases, leaving 8 bases between them. The CDR3 has 11 residues. The part of the CDR3 DNA that was read is TGTGCCACCCAGCGGTACAATGAG. Its translation is CATQRYNE. The full CDR3 reads CATQRYNEQFF.

This clone has a count of ten or more. The read is 3 residues too short to cover the CDR3 end, so that end is filled in from the germline J gene. The chain links TRBV2 to TRBJ1-4, with 7 bases aligning to TRBD1. The CDR3 runs 14 residues. V shed 3 bases, J shed 5 bases, and the junction held 3 bases outside the gene matches. Germline values: CDR1 SNHLY, CDR2 FYNNEI. The DNA read from the CDR3 is TGTGCCAGCAGTGACGGACAGGCAAATGAAAAA. Translation: CASSDGQANEK. The entire CDR3 protein reads CASSDGQANEKLFF.

Only a few counts were recorded for this clone. The read ends 3 residues early relative to the CDR3; the germline J gene fills the gap. The chain couples TRBV20-1 to TRBJ2-1; TRBD2 aligns across 7 bases. The germline CDR1 and CDR2 sequences are DFQATT and SNEGSKA (reference sequence). The CDR3 covers 17 residues. The ends lost 2 bases at V and 2 bases at J; junction bases unmatched: 12. The CDR3 bases that were read are TGCAGTGCTAGATTGATTAGCGGGCTGAGCGCCTACAATGAG. Residues: CSARLISGLSAYNE. The whole CDR3 region reads CSARLISGLSAYNEQFF.

This clone was recorded at least ten times. The CDR3 extends 3 residues past the end of the read, so its final part is completed from the germline J gene. The chain joins TRBV12-3 or TRBV12-4 to TRBJ2-7; D remains unclear. Trimming stripped 2 bases from V and 6 bases from J, with 11 bases between. This CDR3 spans 13 amino acids. Partial CDR3 DNA: TGTGCCAGCAGTTTAAACAGTGGTCTCGAG. It translates to CASSLNSGLE. The full CDR3 reads CASSLNSGLEQYF.

This clone appeared many times. The sequenced fragment ends 3 residues before the CDR3 boundary, so the rest is inferred from the germline J gene. The V gene is TRBV19, the J gene TRBJ1-1; D remains unclear. With 4 bases removed from V and 1 base from J, the gap between germline ends came to 22 bases. CDR1 LNHDA and CDR2 SQIVND come from the germline V gene (reference sequence). The CDR3 covers 18 residues. CDR3 bases read: TGTGCCAGTAGTAAACCGCCAACGGGTCTTAAGGAGAACACTGAA. Its translation: CASSKPPTGLKENTE. The whole CDR3 reads CASSKPPTGLKENTEAFF. Looking up the rest from reference TRBV19 and TRBJ1-1 gives the full variable domain: DGGITQSPKYLFRKEGQNVTLSCEQNLNHDAMYWYRQDPGQGLRLIYYSQIVNDFQKGDIAEGYSVSREKKESFPLTVTSAQKNPTAFYLCASSKPPTGLKENTEAFFGQGTRLTVV.